A selection of T cell receptor beta chains follows, all from one sample in a study of T cell repertoires in ileal Crohn's disease. Measured with immunoSEQ multiplex PCR; TCRdb has only the in-frame clones, and not every one. This repertoire shows about 12,000 clones, around 80% found once; its top ten account for around 4.1%. The sequenced material came from ileal tissue. The source is an adult with Crohn's disease. Each CDR3 is given with its conserved first and last residue. D genes are given only for firm matches. Only some rows state a clone size, as once, few, many or a class for expanded clones.

-	TRBV5-8	15	TRBD2	TRBJ2-3	CASSGGLARTDTQYF	TGTGCCAGCAGCGGGGGACTAGCTCGCACAGATACGCAGTATTTT
-	TRBV19	14	TRBD1	TRBJ1-1	CASSIKGAGTEAFF	TGTGCCAGTAGTATCAAGGGGGCAGGCACTGAAGCTTTCTTT
once	TRBV7-9	15	TRBD1	TRBJ1-4	CATEEEDRGNEKLFF	TGTGCCACCGAGGAGGAAGACAGGGGGAATGAAAAACTGTTTTTT
few	TRBV6-1	15	TRBD1	TRBJ1-2	CASSEEGGQGYGYTF	TGTGCCAGCAGTGAAGAAGGAGGACAGGGCTATGGCTACACCTTC
-	TRBV19	13	-	TRBJ2-3	CASTTGPLDPQYF	TGTGCCAGTACTACGGGTCCGTTGGATCCGCAGTATTTT
-	TRBV5-4	16	-	TRBJ2-3	CASSLVVSGSTDTQYF	TGTGCCAGCAGCTTGGTCGTAAGCGGAAGCACAGATACGCAGTATTTT
few	TRBV10-3	12	-	TRBJ2-2	CAISGGAGELFF	TGTGCCATCAGTGGGGGGGCCGGGGAGCTGTTTTTT
-	TRBV6-5	15	TRBD1	TRBJ1-2	CASSRQGRQGYGYTF	TGTGCCAGCAGTCGACAGGGACGGCAAGGGTATGGCTACACCTTC
-	TRBV19	12	-	TRBJ2-7	CASSPTGYEQYF	TGTGCCAGTAGTCCAACAGGGTACGAGCAGTACTTC
-	TRBV9	18	-	TRBJ2-3	CASSGGTGPTLITDTQYF	TGTGCCAGCAGCGGGGGCACAGGTCCGACCCTTATCACAGATACGCAGTATTTT
once	TRBV19	15	-	TRBJ2-7	CASSIGAGATYEQYF	TGTGCCAGTAGTATAGGGGCGGGCGCGACCTACGAGCAGTACTTC
few	TRBV27	12	TRBD2	TRBJ2-1	CASTTREGHRFF	TGTGCCAGCACGACGCGGGAGGGCCATCGGTTCTTC
-	TRBV30	14	TRBD1	TRBJ2-7	CAWSKPGQLYEQYF	TGTGCCTGGAGCAAGCCGGGACAGCTCTACGAGCAGTACTTC
-	TRBV9	15	TRBD1	TRBJ1-5	CARRWDRGFHQPQHF	TGTGCCAGGCGCTGGGACAGGGGGTTTCATCAGCCCCAGCATTTT
-	TRBV28	13	TRBD1	TRBJ1-1	CASSLEDRGEAFF	TGTGCCAGCAGCCTAGAGGACAGGGGTGAAGCTTTCTTT
-	TRBV29-1	13	-	TRBJ2-3	CSVEAENLDTQYF	TGCAGCGTTGAAGCGGAGAATTTAGATACGCAGTATTTT
-	TRBV25-1	14	-	TRBJ2-2	CASSEYPSTGELFF	TGTGCCAGCAGTGAATACCCGTCCACCGGGGAGCTGTTTTTT
-	TRBV7-3	13	-	TRBJ2-5	CASSSTSRETQYF	TGTGCCAGCAGTTCTACTAGTAGGGAGACCCAGTACTTC
-	TRBV7-9	13	-	TRBJ1-4	CASSPPPGGKLFF	TGTGCCAGCAGCCCTCCACCGGGGGGAAAACTGTTTTTT
few	TRBV2	13	TRBD2	TRBJ2-7	CASNRASGYEQYF	TGTGCCAGCAACCGGGCTAGCGGCTACGAGCAGTACTTC
few	TRBV6-5	14	TRBD1	TRBJ2-5	CASTMYRGLETQYF	TGTGCCAGCACCATGTACAGGGGATTGGAGACCCAGTACTTC
-	TRBV19	13	-	TRBJ1-5	CASSLDSARPQHF	TGTGCCAGTAGTTTGGACAGTGCCAGGCCCCAGCATTTT
once	TRBV11-2	14	TRBD1	TRBJ2-7	CASSLQGASYEQYF	TGTGCCAGCAGCTTACAGGGGGCCTCCTACGAGCAGTACTTC
-	TRBV9	16	TRBD1	TRBJ1-2	CASSVSRTGGDYGYTF	TGTGCCAGCAGCGTATCACGGACAGGGGGGGACTATGGCTACACCTTC
-	TRBV7-2	14	-	TRBJ1-2	CASTPRESGYGYTF	TGTGCCAGCACCCCCCGGGAGTCGGGCTATGGCTACACCTTC
-	TRBV6-5	14	-	TRBJ1-1	CASNNGEGNTEAFF	TGTGCCAGCAATAACGGGGAGGGGAACACTGAAGCTTTCTTT
-	TRBV2	14	-	TRBJ2-7	CASHGVGTLYEQYF	TGTGCCAGCCACGGTGTGGGGACATTATACGAGCAGTACTTC
-	TRBV25-1	16	-	TRBJ2-7	CASSGRVGEVSYEQYF	TGTGCCAGCAGTGGGAGAGTGGGTGAAGTATCCTACGAGCAGTACTTC
-	TRBV5-1	14	-	TRBJ1-1	CASTPSGGDTEAFF	TGCGCCAGCACCCCATCTGGGGGCGACACTGAAGCTTTCTTT
once	TRBV5-1	16	-	TRBJ1-1	CASSFDGLGGSTEAFF	TGCGCCAGCAGCTTCGATGGCCTTGGGGGCTCCACTGAAGCTTTCTTT
-	TRBV6-4	14	TRBD2	TRBJ2-1	CASSGLAGGNEQFF	TGTGCCAGCAGTGGACTAGCGGGGGGAAATGAGCAGTTCTTC
-	TRBV27	16	-	TRBJ2-7	CASSLSGGGLSYEQYF	TGTGCCAGCAGTTTATCAGGGGGGGGACTGAGTTACGAGCAGTACTTC
-	TRBV10-3	17	TRBD1	TRBJ2-7	CAISESRDRGSSYEQYF	TGTGCCATCAGTGAGTCGAGGGACAGGGGATCCTCCTACGAGCAGTACTTC
few	TRBV7-8	14	-	TRBJ1-6	CASSLETGNSPLHF	TGTGCCAGCAGCTTAGAAACAGGCAATTCACCCCTCCACTTT
-	TRBV27	14	TRBD1	TRBJ1-5	CASSRTGGNQPQHF	TGTGCCAGCAGTCGGACAGGGGGCAATCAGCCCCAGCATTTT
-	TRBV18	14	-	TRBJ1-4	CASSSDTGGEKLFF	TGTGCCAGCTCGTCGGACACAGGTGGGGAAAAACTGTTTTTT
-	TRBV30	16	-	TRBJ1-1	CAWSVRGAGDGGEAFF	TGTGCCTGGAGTGTACGAGGAGCAGGGGATGGTGGTGAAGCTTTCTTT
-	TRBV28	13	-	TRBJ1-5	CASSLPGNQPQHF	TGTGCCAGCAGTTTACCAGGCAATCAGCCCCAGCATTTT
-	TRBV18	15	TRBD1	TRBJ1-3	CASSTGQLTGNTIYF	TGTGCCAGCTCAACGGGACAGTTAACTGGAAACACCATATATTTT
-	TRBV25-1	13	-	TRBJ1-4	CASRDSWGEKLFF	TGTGCCAGCAGGGACAGTTGGGGTGAAAAACTGTTTTTT
few	TRBV5-1	16	TRBD1	TRBJ2-7	CASRRGQGVNSYEQYF	TGCGCCAGCAGACGTGGACAGGGGGTGAACTCCTACGAGCAGTACTTC
-	TRBV18	16	-	TRBJ1-1	CASSRDPDSLNTEAFF	TGTGCCAGCTCACGAGACCCCGACAGCTTGAACACTGAAGCTTTCTTT
-	TRBV9	14	TRBD2	TRBJ2-7	CASSTAGGPREQYF	TGTGCCAGCAGTACAGCGGGAGGGCCCCGCGAGCAGTACTTC
-	TRBV27	17	TRBD2	TRBJ2-7	CASSLSHRAGESYEQYF	TGTGCCAGCAGTTTATCCCACCGAGCGGGGGAATCCTACGAGCAGTACTTC
few	TRBV29-1	13	-	TRBJ1-3	CSAAWAVGNTIYF	TGCAGCGCTGCCTGGGCAGTTGGAAACACCATATATTTT
-	TRBV4-2	15	TRBD1	TRBJ1-1	CASSQEQGRQAEAFF	TGTGCCAGCAGCCAAGAACAGGGGCGTCAGGCTGAAGCTTTCTTT
few	TRBV29-1	14	-	TRBJ1-2	CSVYPAPRGYGYTF	TGCAGCGTCTACCCGGCCCCCCGGGGCTATGGCTACACCTTC
medium-sized	TRBV12-5	12	-	TRBJ1-1	CASGSGGLEAFF	TGTGCTAGTGGTTCCGGGGGTCTTGAAGCTTTCTTT
-	TRBV6-1	15	TRBD1	TRBJ1-5	CASSADRGGNQPQHF	TGTGCCAGCAGCGCCGACAGGGGAGGCAATCAGCCCCAGCATTTT
-	TRBV12-2	17	-	TRBJ1-4	CASRLVWRTATNEKLFF	TGTGCAAGTCGCTTAGTGTGGAGGACAGCAACTAATGAAAAACTGTTTTTT
-	TRBV11-2	14	TRBD1	TRBJ1-4	CASSLTGGNEKLFF	TGTGCCAGCAGCTTGACAGGGGGTAATGAAAAACTGTTTTTT
-	TRBV14	15	-	TRBJ2-2	CASSQSGYGTGELFF	TGTGCCAGCAGCCAATCGGGGTATGGCACCGGGGAGCTGTTTTTT
-	TRBV11-3	13	-	TRBJ2-1	CASSFLGGNEQFF	TGTGCCAGCAGCTTTCTAGGGGGCAATGAGCAGTTCTTC
-	TRBV9	15	TRBD1	TRBJ1-3	CASSVDRVAGNTIYF	TGTGCCAGCAGCGTCGACAGGGTCGCAGGAAACACCATATATTTT
-	TRBV12-5	15	TRBD1	TRBJ2-1	CASGPGTGWSNEQFF	TGTGCTAGTGGTCCCGGGACAGGGTGGAGCAATGAGCAGTTCTTC
-	TRBV6-6	14	-	TRBJ1-4	CASSLGRTNEKLFF	TGTGCCAGCAGTTTAGGGAGGACTAATGAAAAACTGTTTTTT
few	TRBV10-2	15	TRBD2	TRBJ2-7	CASSEDLAGPYEQYF	TGCGCCAGCAGTGAGGACCTAGCGGGACCCTACGAGCAGTACTTC